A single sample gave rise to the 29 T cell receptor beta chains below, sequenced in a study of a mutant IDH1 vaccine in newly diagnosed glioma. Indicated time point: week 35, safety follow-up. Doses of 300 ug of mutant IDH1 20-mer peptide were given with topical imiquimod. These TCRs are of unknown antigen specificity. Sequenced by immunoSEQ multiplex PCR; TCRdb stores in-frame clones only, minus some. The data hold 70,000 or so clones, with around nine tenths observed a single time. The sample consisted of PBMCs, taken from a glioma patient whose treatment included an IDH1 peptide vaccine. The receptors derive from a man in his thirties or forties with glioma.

The CDR3, as DNA: TGTGCCAGCAGCTTCAGGGGGGGGAACGGCTACACCTTC. This translates into CASSFRGGNGYTF. This rearrangement joins TRBV5-8 to TRBJ1-2; the match to TRBD1 covers 7 bases. This CDR3 spans 13 amino acids. After removal of 2 bases from V and 8 bases from J, the junction contained 6 bases not matched to a gene. Germline V lookup: CDR1 SGHTS, CDR2 YDEGEE. The complete variable domain, with remaining parts taken from reference TRBV5-8 and TRBJ1-2, reads EAGVTQSPTHLIKTRGQQATLRCSPISGHTSVYWYQQALGLGLQFLLWYDEGEERNRGNFPPRFSGRQFPNYSSELNVNALELEDSALYLCASSFRGGNGYTFGSGTRLTVV.

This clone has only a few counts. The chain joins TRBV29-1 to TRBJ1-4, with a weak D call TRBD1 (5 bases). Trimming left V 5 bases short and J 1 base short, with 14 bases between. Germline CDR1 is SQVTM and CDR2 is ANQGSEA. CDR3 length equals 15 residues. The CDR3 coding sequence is TGCAGCGTTATGGACACCCTTAGAACTAATGAAAAACTGTTTTTT. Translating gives CSVMDTLRTNEKLFF.

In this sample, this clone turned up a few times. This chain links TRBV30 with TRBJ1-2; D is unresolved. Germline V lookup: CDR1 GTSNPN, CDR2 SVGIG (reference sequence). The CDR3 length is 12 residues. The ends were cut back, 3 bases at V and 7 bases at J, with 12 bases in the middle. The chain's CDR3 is CAWRTLQRGYTF. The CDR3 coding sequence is TGTGCCTGGAGGACCCTGCAACGTGGCTACACCTTC.

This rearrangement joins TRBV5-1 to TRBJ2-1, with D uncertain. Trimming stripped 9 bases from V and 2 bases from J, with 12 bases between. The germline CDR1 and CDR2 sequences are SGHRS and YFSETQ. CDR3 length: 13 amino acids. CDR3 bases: TGCGCCAACCAGGTTGGTACCTACAATGAGCAGTTCTTC. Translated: CANQVGTYNEQFF.

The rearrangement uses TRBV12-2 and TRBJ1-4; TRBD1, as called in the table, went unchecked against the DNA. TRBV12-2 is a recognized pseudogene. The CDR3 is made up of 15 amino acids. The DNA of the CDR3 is TGTGCAAGTCGCCAGCCCACAGGGCTTAATGAAAAACTGTTTTTT. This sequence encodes CASRQPTGLNEKLFF.

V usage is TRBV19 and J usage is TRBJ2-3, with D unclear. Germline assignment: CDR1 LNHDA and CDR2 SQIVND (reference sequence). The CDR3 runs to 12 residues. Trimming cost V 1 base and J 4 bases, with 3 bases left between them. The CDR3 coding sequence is TGTGCCAGTAGTATAGCGGCAGATACGCAGTATTTT. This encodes CASSIAADTQYF.

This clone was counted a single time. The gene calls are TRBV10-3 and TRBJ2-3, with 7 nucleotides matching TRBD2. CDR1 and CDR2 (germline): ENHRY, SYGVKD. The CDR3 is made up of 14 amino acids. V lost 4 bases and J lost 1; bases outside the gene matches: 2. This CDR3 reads CAISVTSGTDTQYF. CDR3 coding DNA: TGTGCCATCAGTGTAACTAGCGGCACAGATACGCAGTATTTT.

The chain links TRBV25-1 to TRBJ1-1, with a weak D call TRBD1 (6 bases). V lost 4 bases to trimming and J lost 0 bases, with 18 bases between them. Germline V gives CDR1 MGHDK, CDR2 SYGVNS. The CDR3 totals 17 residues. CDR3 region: CASSGVSRGLMNTEAFF. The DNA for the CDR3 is TGTGCCAGCAGTGGGGTTAGCAGGGGACTCATGAACACTGAAGCTTTCTTT.

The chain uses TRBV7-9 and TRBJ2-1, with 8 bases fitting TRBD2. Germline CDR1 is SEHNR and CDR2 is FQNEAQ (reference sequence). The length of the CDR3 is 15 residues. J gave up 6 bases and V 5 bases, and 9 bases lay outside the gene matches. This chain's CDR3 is CASSRAGDLFNEQFF. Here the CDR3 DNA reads TGTGCCAGCAGCCGAGCGGGAGATCTATTCAATGAGCAGTTCTTC.

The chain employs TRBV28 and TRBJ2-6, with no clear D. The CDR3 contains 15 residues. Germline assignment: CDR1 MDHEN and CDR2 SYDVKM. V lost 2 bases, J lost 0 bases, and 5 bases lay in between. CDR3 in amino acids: CASSLIDSGANVLTF. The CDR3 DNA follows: TGTGCCAGCAGTTTAATCGACTCTGGGGCCAACGTCCTGACTTTC. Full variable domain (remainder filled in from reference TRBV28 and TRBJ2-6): DVKVTQSSRYLVKRTGEKVFLECVQDMDHENMFWYRQDPGLGLRLIYFSYDVKMKEKGDIPEGYSVSREKKERFSLILESASTNQTSMYLCASSLIDSGANVLTFGAGSRLTVL.

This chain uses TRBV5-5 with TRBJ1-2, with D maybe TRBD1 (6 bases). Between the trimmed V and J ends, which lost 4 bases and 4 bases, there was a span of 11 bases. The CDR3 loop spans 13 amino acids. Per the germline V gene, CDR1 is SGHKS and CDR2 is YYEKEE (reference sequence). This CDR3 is CASSLQGPYGYTF. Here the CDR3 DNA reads TGTGCCAGCAGCCTACAGGGTCCCTATGGCTACACCTTC.

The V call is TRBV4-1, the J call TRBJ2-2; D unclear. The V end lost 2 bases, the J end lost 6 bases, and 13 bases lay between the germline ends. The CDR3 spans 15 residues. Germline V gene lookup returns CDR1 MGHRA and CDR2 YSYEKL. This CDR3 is CASSQFFLGSGELFF. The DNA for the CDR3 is TGCGCCAGCAGCCAATTTTTCCTGGGATCCGGGGAGCTGTTTTTT.

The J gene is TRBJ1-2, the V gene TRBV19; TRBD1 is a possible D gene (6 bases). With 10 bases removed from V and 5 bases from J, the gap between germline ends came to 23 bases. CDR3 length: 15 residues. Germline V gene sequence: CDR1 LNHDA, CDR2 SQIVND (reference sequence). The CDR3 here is CATITPGARTYGYTF. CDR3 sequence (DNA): TGTGCCACCATTACACCAGGGGCCCGGACTTATGGCTACACCTTC.

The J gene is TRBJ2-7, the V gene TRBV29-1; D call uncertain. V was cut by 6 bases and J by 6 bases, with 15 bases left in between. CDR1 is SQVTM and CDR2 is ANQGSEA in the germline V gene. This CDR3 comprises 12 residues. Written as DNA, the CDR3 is TGCAGCGTCTCTAACCCTGACTCCGAGCAGTACTTC. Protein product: CSVSNPDSEQYF.

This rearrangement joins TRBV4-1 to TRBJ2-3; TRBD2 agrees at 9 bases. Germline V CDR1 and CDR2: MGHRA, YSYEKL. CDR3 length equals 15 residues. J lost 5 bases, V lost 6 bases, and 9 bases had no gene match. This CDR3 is CASSYLAGGKDTQYF. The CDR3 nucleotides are TGCGCCAGCAGTTACCTGGCGGGGGGGAAAGATACGCAGTATTTT.

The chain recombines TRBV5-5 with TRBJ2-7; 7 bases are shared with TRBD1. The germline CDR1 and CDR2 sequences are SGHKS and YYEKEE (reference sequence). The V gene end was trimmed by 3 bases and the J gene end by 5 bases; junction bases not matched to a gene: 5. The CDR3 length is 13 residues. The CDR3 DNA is TGTGCCAGCAGCTCGACAGGGATCGACGAGCAGTACTTC. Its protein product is CASSSTGIDEQYF. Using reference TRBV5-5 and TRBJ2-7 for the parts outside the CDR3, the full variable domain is DAGVTQSPTHLIKTRGQQVTLRCSPISGHKSVSWYQQVLGQGPQFIFQYYEKEERGRGNFPDRFSARQFPNYSSELNVNALLLGDSALYLCASSSTGIDEQYFGPGTRLTVT.

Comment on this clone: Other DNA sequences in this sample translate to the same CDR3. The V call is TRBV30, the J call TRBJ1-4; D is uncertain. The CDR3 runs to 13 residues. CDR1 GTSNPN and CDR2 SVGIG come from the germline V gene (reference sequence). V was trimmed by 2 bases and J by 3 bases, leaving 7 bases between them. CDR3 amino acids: CAWSMNSNEKLFF. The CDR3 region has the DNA TGTGCCTGGAGTATGAACTCTAATGAAAAACTGTTTTTT.

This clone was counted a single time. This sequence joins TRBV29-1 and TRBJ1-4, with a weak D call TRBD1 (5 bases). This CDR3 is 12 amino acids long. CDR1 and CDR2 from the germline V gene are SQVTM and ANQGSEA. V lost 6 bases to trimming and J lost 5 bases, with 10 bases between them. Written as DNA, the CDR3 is TGCAGCGTAAGGGGAGACAATGAAAAACTGTTTTTT. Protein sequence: CSVRGDNEKLFF.

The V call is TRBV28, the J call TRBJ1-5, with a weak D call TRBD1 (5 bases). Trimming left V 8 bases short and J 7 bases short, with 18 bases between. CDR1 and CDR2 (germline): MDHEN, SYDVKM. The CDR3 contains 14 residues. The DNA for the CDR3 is TGTGCCAGCTTCTTTAGGGGATCCATGCAGCCCCAGCATTTT. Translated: CASFFRGSMQPQHF.

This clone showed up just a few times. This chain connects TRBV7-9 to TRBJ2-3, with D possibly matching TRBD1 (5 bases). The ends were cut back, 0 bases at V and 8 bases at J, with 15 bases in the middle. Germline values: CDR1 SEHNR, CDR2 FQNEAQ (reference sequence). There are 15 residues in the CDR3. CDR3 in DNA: TGTGCCAGCAGCTTAGCAGACAGTAGACTCCCTACGCAGTATTTT. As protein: CASSLADSRLPTQYF.

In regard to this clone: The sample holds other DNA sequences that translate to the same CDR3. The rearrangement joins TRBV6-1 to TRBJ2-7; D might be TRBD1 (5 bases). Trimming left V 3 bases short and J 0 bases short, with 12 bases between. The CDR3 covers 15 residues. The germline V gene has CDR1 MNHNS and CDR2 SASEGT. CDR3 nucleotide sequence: TGTGCCAGCAGTGATGGGGCAGCACTCTCCTACGAGCAGTACTTC. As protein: CASSDGAALSYEQYF.

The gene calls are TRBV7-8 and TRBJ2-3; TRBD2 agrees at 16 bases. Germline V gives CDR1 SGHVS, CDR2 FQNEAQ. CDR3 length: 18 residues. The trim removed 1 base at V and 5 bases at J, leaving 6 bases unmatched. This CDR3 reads CASSLVAGLAGGIDTQYF. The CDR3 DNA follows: TGTGCCAGCAGCTTAGTCGCGGGACTAGCGGGGGGGATAGATACGCAGTATTTT.

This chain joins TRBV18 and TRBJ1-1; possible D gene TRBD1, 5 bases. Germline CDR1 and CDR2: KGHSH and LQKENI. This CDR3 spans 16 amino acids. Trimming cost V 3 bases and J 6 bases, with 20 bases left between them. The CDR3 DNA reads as TGTGCCAGCTCACCCCTCCCGGGGCCCAATGGGGCTGAAGCTTTCTTT. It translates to CASSPLPGPNGAEAFF.

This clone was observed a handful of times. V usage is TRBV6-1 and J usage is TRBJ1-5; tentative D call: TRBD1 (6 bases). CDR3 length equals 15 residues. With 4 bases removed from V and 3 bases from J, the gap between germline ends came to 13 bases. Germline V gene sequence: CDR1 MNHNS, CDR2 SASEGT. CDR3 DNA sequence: TGTGCCAGCAGTGTGGTCAGGGGACACAATCAGCCCCAGCATTTT. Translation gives CASSVVRGHNQPQHF.

CDR3 in amino acids: CASSPRTGGIHGEAFF. In DNA form, the CDR3 reads TGTGCCAGCAGCCCCCGCACAGGGGGGATCCATGGTGAAGCTTTCTTT. The chain couples TRBV9 to TRBJ1-1; 8 nucleotides agree with TRBD1. With 4 bases clipped from V and 7 bases from J, the junction kept 15 bases outside the gene matches. The germline CDR1 and CDR2 sequences are SGDLS and YYNGEE. The CDR3 contains 16 residues.

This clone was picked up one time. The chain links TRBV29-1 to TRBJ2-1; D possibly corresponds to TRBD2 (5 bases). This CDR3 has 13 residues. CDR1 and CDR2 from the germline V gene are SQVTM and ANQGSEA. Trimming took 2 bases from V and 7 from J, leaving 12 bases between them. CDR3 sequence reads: CSVELRTWNEQFF. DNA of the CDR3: TGCAGCGTTGAACTGCGGACTTGGAATGAGCAGTTCTTC.

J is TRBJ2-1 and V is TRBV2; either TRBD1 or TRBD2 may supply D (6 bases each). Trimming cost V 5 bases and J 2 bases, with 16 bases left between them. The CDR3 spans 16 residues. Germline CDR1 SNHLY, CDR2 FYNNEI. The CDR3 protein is CASSRGRGPPYNEQFF. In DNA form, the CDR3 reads TGTGCCAGCAGTAGGGGCCGGGGGCCCCCCTACAATGAGCAGTTCTTC.

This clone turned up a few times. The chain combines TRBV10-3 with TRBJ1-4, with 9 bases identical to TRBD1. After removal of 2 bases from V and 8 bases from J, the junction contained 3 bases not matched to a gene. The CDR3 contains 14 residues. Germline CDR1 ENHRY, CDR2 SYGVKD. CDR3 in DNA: TGTGCCATCAGTGAGACAGGGGGCGAGGAAAAACTGTTTTTT. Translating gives CAISETGGEEKLFF.

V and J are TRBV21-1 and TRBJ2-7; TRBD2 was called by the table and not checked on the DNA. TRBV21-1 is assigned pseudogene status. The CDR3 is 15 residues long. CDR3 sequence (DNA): TGTGCCAGCAGCTATGGACTAGCGGGAGCCCACGAGCAGTACTTC. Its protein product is CASSYGLAGAHEQYF.